This T cell receptor (beta chain) was observed in a study of blood T cell repertoires in COVID-19 (dated by TCRdb to about 2020). The study in broad terms: Samples covering the acute and convalescent phases of COVID-19 were provided by collaborators in the United States, Italy and Spain. The prospective study material was composed of cDNA or gDNA derived from T cells, B-cell-depleted T cells, or PBMCs. Deeply sampled blood TCRbeta repertoires from subjects exposed to, actively infected with, or recovered from COVID-19 were included in the dataset. The repertoires were made available in a free public database intended to serve as a resource for research on the immune response to SARS-CoV-2. The samples were drawn from the first 160 participants of the ongoing ImmuneRACE study and from 1,254 subjects provided by 6 global collaborators. The sample metadata nearly always contained a de-identified subject ID, COVID-19 status, age in years and sex. Where available, HLA class I and class II types were taken from metadata supplied by the sample provider and were not determined by assay-based typing. What the work shows at the level of the full study, not this receptor alone: The quantity of clinical and demographic metadata differed by source and by participant and was supplied without curation.

The immunoSEQ Assay, a bias-controlled multiplex PCR, was used to amplify TCRbeta CDR3 regions from genomic DNA. In the source study's methods: Within the assay, amplification of reference gene primers was used to estimate how many nucleated cells each sample contained. To quantify the absolute abundance of each unique TCRbeta CDR3 rearrangement, sequence reads were collapsed and filtered. For each sample, productive Simpson clonality was calculated as the square root of Simpson's diversity index over productive rearrangements. TCRdb mirrors the immuneACCESS table, restricted to in-frame sequences. Some clones are absent from its copies; in checked studies, under half trace to an unresolved V gene, and the reason for the others is unknown. The V and J calls and the clone size are those of that table, but D and trimming were determined from the DNA. This sample comprises about 260,000 clones, around 87% of them detected only once. More than 1.3% of the sample is in the top ten clones.

Of note for this clone: What antigen it recognizes has not been identified. Per-base quality was not reported, and no clone a single base away is much larger than it.

Samples from volunteer blood donors who had recovered from COVID-19 were contributed by a second Seattle source. Collaborating institutions collected whole blood in K2EDTA tubes following their own protocols. For TCRbeta analysis, collaborators shipped samples in one of three forms: frozen whole blood, isolated PBMCs, or DNA extracted from either of those sample types. This sequence was found in a woman aged 40 to 49 who had recovered from COVID-19. Sequenced input: peripheral blood.

In nucleotide form, the sequence is TGTGCCAGCAGCTTGGGGGGAGGGGTCGGGAATCAGCCCCAGCATTTT. This yields the protein CASSLGGGVGNQPQHF. The rearranged segments are TRBV5-6 and TRBJ1-5; TRBD1 could be the D gene, as 5 bases match. Taken from cysteine to phenylalanine, the CDR3 has 16 residues. The only DNA kept is the CDR3, 48 bases in frame from the first base. V sheds 0 bases and J sheds 4 bases, leaving 14 bases between their ends. The germline V gene gives CDR1 as SGHDT and CDR2 as YYEEEE.